Listed here are 10 T cell receptor beta chains from one sample, sequenced in a study of blood T cells in healthy people across ages. A sample-barcoded 5' primer and a J-beta primer mix were used in a second PCR of about 7 to 12 cycles. One entry per CDR3 protein, called by TCRdb with MiXCR from the 5' RACE reads. The profile covers more than 700,000 distinct CDR3 sequences, with more than 35% appearing a single time and 15% to 20% taken by the ten largest. The sample was blood. Receptors were obtained from a man aged 80 or over in good health.

This clonotype turned up a few times. The chain joins TRBV5-6 to TRBJ2-7, with 7 bases identical to TRBD2. V shed 5 bases and J 2 bases; nucleotides not matched to a gene: 4. The V gene's germline CDR1 is SGHDT and CDR2 YYEEEE. The CDR3 contains 13 residues. DNA of the CDR3: TGTGCCAGCAGTTCTAGCGGTCCCTACGAGCAGTACTTC. This sequence encodes CASSSSGPYEQYF. Complete variable domain (other parts from reference TRBV5-6 and TRBJ2-7): DAGVTQSPTHLIKTRGQQVTLRCSPKSGHDTVSWYQQALGQGPQFIFQYYEEEERQRGNFPDRFSGHQFPNYSSELNVNALLLGDSALYLCASSSSGPYEQYFGPGTRLTVT.

This chain links TRBV20-1 with TRBJ1-2; TRBD1 matches at 10 bases. This CDR3 has 14 amino acids. V shed 5 bases, J shed 6 bases, and the junction held 9 bases outside the gene matches. The germline CDR1 and CDR2 sequences are DFQATT and SNEGSKA (reference sequence). CDR3 sequence: CSAPRQGAQDGYTF. The CDR3 DNA reads TGCAGTGCTCCCCGACAGGGGGCGCAGGATGGCTACACCTTC.

The V and J genes are TRBV3-1 and TRBJ2-3; D unresolved. Trimming shortened V by 5 bases and J by 1 base, and 19 bases separated the two germline ends. There are 17 residues in the CDR3. CDR1 LGHDT and CDR2 YNNKEL come from the germline V gene (reference sequence). DNA of the CDR3: TGTGCCAGCAGCTTTGGGCGTGGCCTAGGAGGCACAGATACGCAGTATTTT. This codes for CASSFGRGLGGTDTQYF.

The chain recombines TRBV5-6 with TRBJ2-3; the match to TRBD2 covers 7 bases. After removal of 3 bases from V and 2 bases from J, the junction contained 6 bases not matched to a gene. Germline CDR1 reads SGHDT; CDR2 reads YYEEEE. The CDR3 spans 15 residues. The CDR3 region is CASSWTRDNTDTQYF. CDR3 DNA sequence: TGTGCCAGCAGCTGGACTAGGGATAACACAGATACGCAGTATTTT.

A few counts support this clonotype. The DNA for the CDR3 is TGTGCCAGCAGCGAAAGGGTCGGGGAGACCCAGTACTTC. It codes for CASSERVGETQYF. The chain combines TRBV11-3 with TRBJ2-5; D uncertain. The V gene lost 5 bases and the J gene lost 5 bases, with 12 bases spanning the gap. The CDR3 is made up of 13 amino acids. The germline gives CDR1 SGHNT, CDR2 YENEEA.

This clonotype has ten or more counts. The chain has TRBV29-1 and TRBJ2-1; D call uncertain. V lost 7 bases, J lost 0 bases, and 16 bases lay in between. The CDR3 covers 15 residues. Per germline, CDR1 SQVTM and CDR2 ANQGSEA. As DNA, the CDR3 is TGCAGCGGAGGCTTCGGTCGGAGCTCCTACAATGAGCAGTTCTTC. It is translated as CSGGFGRSSYNEQFF.

The rearrangement uses TRBV6-4 and TRBJ2-5; D is ambiguous. Germline lookup yields CDR1 MRHNA and CDR2 SNTAGT. The CDR3 has 13 residues. Trimming removed 3 bases from V and 11 bases from J, with 16 bases in between. The CDR3: CASSELVGSEQYF. CDR3 bases: TGTGCCAGCAGTGAGCTGGTCGGATCGGAGCAGTACTTC.

The chain employs TRBV4-2 and TRBJ2-7, with a weak D call TRBD1 (6 bases). The CDR3 covers 15 residues. Germline-derived CDR1 and CDR2 are LGHNA and YNFKEQ. V was shortened by 2 bases and J by 5 bases, with 16 bases between the two germline ends. CDR3 sequence (DNA): TGTGCCAGCAGCCAACCGGGACAACCTCCCAACGAGCAGTACTTC. This translates into CASSQPGQPPNEQYF.

This chain connects TRBV6-1 to TRBJ2-4, with 14 bases that match TRBD2. The J call may be incorrect, as the DNA end agrees better with TRBJ2-5. Germline V gene lookup returns CDR1 MNHNS and CDR2 SASEGT. CDR3 length: 17 residues. CDR3 sequence reads: CASSPRTSGRLEETQYF. The CDR3 nucleotides read TGTGCCAGCAGTCCGAGGACTAGCGGGAGGCTCGAGGAGACCCAGTACTTC.

The gene calls are TRBV27 and TRBJ2-7; D unresolved. Trimming took 8 bases from V and 5 from J, leaving 10 bases between them. The CDR3 contains 11 residues. Germline V gene lookup returns CDR1 MNHEY and CDR2 SMNVEV (reference sequence). CDR3 DNA: TGTGCCAGCGGGATAACCGACGAGCAGTACTTC. Translated: CASGITDEQYF.